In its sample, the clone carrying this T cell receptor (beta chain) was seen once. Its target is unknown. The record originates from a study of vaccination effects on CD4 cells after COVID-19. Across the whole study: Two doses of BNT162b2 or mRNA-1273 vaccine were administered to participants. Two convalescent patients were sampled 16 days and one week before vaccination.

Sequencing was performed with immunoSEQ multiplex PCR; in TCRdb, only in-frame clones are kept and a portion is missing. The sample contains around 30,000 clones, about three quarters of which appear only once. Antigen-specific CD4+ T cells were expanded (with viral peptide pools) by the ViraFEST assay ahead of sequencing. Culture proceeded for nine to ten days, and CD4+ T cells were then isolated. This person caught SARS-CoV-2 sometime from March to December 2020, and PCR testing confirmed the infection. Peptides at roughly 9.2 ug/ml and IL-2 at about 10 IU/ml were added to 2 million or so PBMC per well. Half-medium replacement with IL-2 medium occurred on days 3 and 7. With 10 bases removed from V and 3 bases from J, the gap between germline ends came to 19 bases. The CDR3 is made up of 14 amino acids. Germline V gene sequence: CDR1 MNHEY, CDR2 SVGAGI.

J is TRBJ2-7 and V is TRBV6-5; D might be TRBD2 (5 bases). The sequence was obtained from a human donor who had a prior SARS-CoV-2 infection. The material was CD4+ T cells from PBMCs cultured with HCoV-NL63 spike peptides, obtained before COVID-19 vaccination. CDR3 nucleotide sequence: TGTGCCACCCGACTGGACGTCGGAGGCTACGAGCAGTACTTC. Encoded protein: CATRLDVGGYEQYF.